Listed below are T cell receptor beta chains from one sample, sequenced in a study of blood T cell repertoires in COVID-19. Using immunoSEQ multiplex PCR, the repertoire was profiled, and TCRdb retains in-frame clones only, with some absent. In the table there are 250,000 to 400,000 clones, less than 85% of which are singletons. The specimen was PBMCs or T cells enriched from blood (not recorded which). All receptors come from a woman aged 30 to 39 who had been exposed to COVID-19. Both conserved end residues are part of each CDR3.

j_call v_call cdr3_aa
TRBJ2-1 TRBV6-5 CASSPAGGRNEQFF
TRBJ1-1 TRBV7-2 CASSLGGGQGKTEAFF
TRBJ2-1 TRBV10-1 CASRLAGYNEQFF
TRBJ2-7 TRBV9 CASSVVRGRASHEQYF
TRBJ1-1 TRBV4-1 CASSSPGQAVRAFF
TRBJ1-2 TRBV5-8 CASSTGQLVLRLYTF
TRBJ2-7 TRBV11-2 CASSVMTSGGRSYEQYF
TRBJ2-3 TRBV28 CASSLPTTSVDTQYF
TRBJ1-5 TRBV30 CAWSLRGGGQPQHF
TRBJ2-1 TRBV6-2/TRBV6-3 CASSWNRRGGRNEQFF
TRBJ1-5 TRBV6-5 CASSYSSQAPNQPQHF
TRBJ2-4 TRBV10-1 CASSDSGSTWDIQYF
TRBJ1-5 TRBV27 CASSMGGQGNQPQHF
TRBJ2-1 TRBV7-9 CASSWGQNYNEQFF
TRBJ2-3 TRBV5-6 CASSPGVDTQYF
TRBJ2-2 TRBV7-3 CASRDSPNTGELFF
TRBJ2-5 TRBV27 CASKRGPGERGETQYF
TRBJ2-7 TRBV28 CASSLWGQGSYEQYF
TRBJ2-5 TRBV7-2 CASSLGTRQETQYF
TRBJ2-7 TRBV7-2 CASSLVRGSYEQYF
TRBJ2-1 TRBV5-1 CASRLTSGILVDEQFF
TRBJ2-7 TRBV11-2 CASSLTAYEQYF
TRBJ1-1 TRBV3-1/TRBV3-2 CASSPLGQNTEAFF
TRBJ2-3 TRBV28 CASTPRTSGRFSLGTDTQYF
TRBJ2-7 TRBV4-1 CASSQVAGDEQYF
TRBJ1-6 TRBV3-1/TRBV3-2 CASSSHGRSLHF
TRBJ2-6 TRBV19 CASRDTPSGANVLTF
TRBJ1-5 TRBV2 CASSAPGYSNQPQHF
TRBJ1-6 TRBV6-5 CASSPTGVVNSPLHF
TRBJ2-1 TRBV5-1 CASSLGDRGGFSYNEQFF
TRBJ2-1 TRBV13 CASSFSGNEQFF
TRBJ2-7 TRBV28 CESRLAGAGEQYF
TRBJ2-5 TRBV6-5 CASRLIRTGQETQYF
TRBJ2-1 TRBV7-3 CASSESRTGPYNEQFF
TRBJ2-3 TRBV19 CASAGQGALSDTQYF
TRBJ2-7 TRBV30 CAWGTGLGEQYF
TRBJ2-3 TRBV6-5 CASSWTGLPTDTQYF
TRBJ1-5 TRBV7-2 CASSFSRVSNQPQHF
TRBJ1-6 TRBV5-1 CASNEGSSYNSPLHF
TRBJ2-7 TRBV12-5 CASGGTRAYEQYF
TRBJ2-2 TRBV5-1 CASSYISGTGELFF
TRBJ2-5 TRBV7-3 CASSSRIPGLAGGQETQYF
TRBJ1-5 TRBV29-1 CSVGWQSNQPQHF
TRBJ1-6 TRBV4-3 CASSQEGGRANSPLHF
TRBJ1-2 TRBV30 CAWSVRTRNYGYTF
TRBJ2-4 TRBV7-9 CASSWIMGRMDIQYF
TRBJ1-2 TRBV5-5 CASSRTFPGTGLEGYTF
TRBJ2-5 TRBV30 CAWTSGGTETQYF
TRBJ1-5 TRBV28 CASRQTGGSNQPQHF
TRBJ1-2 TRBV7-2 CASSLVGSGYGYTF
TRBJ1-2 TRBV6-2/TRBV6-3 CASSYSKQINGYTF
TRBJ1-5 TRBV28 CASSQWTGAQPQHF
TRBJ2-5 TRBV25-1 CASSELEGGQETQYF